The clone carrying this T cell receptor (beta chain) came up a few times. Original analysis: Estimates of nucleated cell counts were drawn from the amplification of reference gene primers. Here immunoSEQ multiplex PCR was the method, and the copy in TCRdb shows in-frame clones only, minus some. For V, J and clone size, that table is used; D and trimming come from the DNA. The profile shows about 310,000 clones, approximately 81% of them singletons. This entry is derived from a study of blood T cell repertoires in COVID-19. In the study overall: T cells, B-cell-depleted T cells, or PBMCs provided the cDNA or gDNA that served as material.

The study assigned cohorts using participant-reported clinical history. Shortly before study entry, within 2 weeks, exposed participants had met a COVID-19 case. V shed 2 bases, J shed 4 bases, and the junction held 6 bases outside the gene matches. There are 15 residues in the CDR3. CDR1 is SGHDN and CDR2 is FVKESK in the germline V gene. The gene calls are TRBV14 and TRBJ1-1, with 8 bases that match TRBD1. Sequenced material: PBMCs or T cells enriched from blood (not recorded which). The TCR was taken from a woman aged 30 to 39 who had been exposed to COVID-19. CDR3 nucleotides: TGTGCCAGCAGCCAAACCAGGGGGCTGGGCACTGAAGCTTTCTTT. Protein sequence: CASSQTRGLGTEAFF.